These 27 T cell receptor beta chains share one sample of origin, sequenced in a study of cytomegalovirus exposure and HLA in healthy donors. The PCR employed 60 Vbeta primers together with 13 Jbeta primers. Profiled with immunoSEQ multiplex PCR; TCRdb holds only in-frame clones, not every one. The repertoire holds some 160,000 clones, with 78% as singletons. Specimen: PBMCs. The receptors stem from a middle-aged woman in good health and CMV-seronegative.

CDR3 nucleotides: TGTGCCAGCAGTTGGGACAGACGAGGCTACACCTTC. It codes for CASSWDRRGYTF. This chain links TRBV6-6 with TRBJ1-2; TRBD1 matches at 7 bases. The CDR3 extends over 12 amino acids. Losses at the gene ends were 4 bases for V and 8 bases for J; bases not matched to a gene: 4. Germline V gene sequence: CDR1 MNHNY, CDR2 SVGAGI (reference sequence).

The V gene is TRBV9, the J gene TRBJ2-1; 12 bases are a match to TRBD1. Trimming at V came to 4 bases and at J to 12 bases, leaving 14 bases not matched to a gene. Germline V gene sequence: CDR1 SGDLS, CDR2 YYNGEE. The CDR3 is 16 residues long. CDR3 sequence: CASSSGEGQGAGWQFF. The DNA for the CDR3 is TGTGCCAGCAGCTCAGGGGAGGGACAGGGGGCGGGGTGGCAGTTCTTC.

This clone came up once. V is TRBV9 and J is TRBJ2-3, with TRBD2 matching over 7 bases. The CDR3 is 15 amino acids. Germline V gene sequence: CDR1 SGDLS, CDR2 YYNGEE. With V trimmed by 1 base and J by 3 bases, 5 bases remained unmatched. CDR3 coding DNA: TGTGCCAGCAGCGTACTCGCGGGGGAGACAGATACGCAGTATTTT. It specifies CASSVLAGETDTQYF.

This chain uses TRBV29-1 with TRBJ2-1; 8 bases are shared with TRBD1. The germline V gene encodes CDR1 SQVTM and CDR2 ANQGSEA. The V gene end was trimmed by 3 bases and the J gene end by 3 bases; junction bases not matched to a gene: 7. CDR3 size: 15 residues. CDR3 in DNA: TGCAGCGTTGAGGGGGGCACAGGGGGCTACAATGAGCAGTTCTTC. Its translation: CSVEGGTGGYNEQFF.

This clone was seen only once. This rearrangement joins TRBV2 to TRBJ2-1, with a weak D call TRBD2 (5 bases). The V and J ends lost 8 bases and 6 bases respectively, with 17 bases between them. The CDR3 has 14 residues. Germline values: CDR1 SNHLY, CDR2 FYNNEI. In DNA, the CDR3 is TGTGCCAGCGTCGGACTCCAGTATCTCAATGAGCAGTTCTTC. Encoded protein: CASVGLQYLNEQFF. The full variable domain, its missing parts supplied by reference TRBV2 and TRBJ2-1, is EPEVTQTPSHQVTQMGQEVILRCVPISNHLYFYWYRQILGQKVEFLVSFYNNEISEKSEIFDDQFSVERPDGSNFTLKIRSTKLEDSAMYFCASVGLQYLNEQFFGPGTRLTVL.

This clone was found a few times. The gene calls are TRBV4-1 and TRBJ2-1, with 7 bases fitting TRBD2. Germline V CDR1 and CDR2: MGHRA, YSYEKL. Trimming cost V 0 bases and J 3 bases; bases outside gene matches: 8. The CDR3 runs 17 residues. CDR3 sequence reads: CASSQDIAGEYYNEQFF. The CDR3 coding sequence is TGCGCCAGCAGCCAAGATATCGCGGGGGAATACTACAATGAGCAGTTCTTC.

V gene TRBV11-1 combines with J gene TRBJ1-1; 9 nucleotides line up with TRBD1. This CDR3 has 13 residues. Germline CDR1 and CDR2: SGHAT and FQDESV (reference sequence). V gave up 6 bases and J gave up 10 bases; unmatched junction bases: 9. In DNA form, the CDR3 reads TGTGCCAGCAGACCGGGACAGGGATCAGGAGCTTTCTTT. It encodes CASRPGQGSGAFF.

The V call is TRBV6-5, the J call TRBJ2-2; 11 positions match TRBD2. This CDR3 has 15 amino acids. Unmatched junction bases numbered 3, after V lost 6 bases and J lost 3 bases. Per germline, CDR1 MNHEY and CDR2 SVGAGI. CDR3 region: CASSPSGGHTGELFF. DNA of the CDR3: TGTGCCAGCAGCCCTAGCGGGGGGCACACCGGGGAGCTGTTTTTT.

The chain employs TRBV11-2 and TRBJ2-7, with 8 positions matching TRBD2. The CDR3 sequence is 15 residues long. V lost 5 bases to trimming and J lost 2 bases; unmatched junction nucleotides: 8. The germline CDR1 and CDR2 sequences are SGHAT and FQNNGV. DNA for the CDR3: TGTGCCAGCAGCCCGCGGCGGGGGGCCCCCTACGAGCAGTACTTC. Translated, it gives CASSPRRGAPYEQYF.

The chain combines TRBV18 with TRBJ1-2; D remains unclear. Trimming took off 4 bases at V and 0 bases at J, with 6 bases between the two ends. Looked up from germline, CDR1 is KGHSH and CDR2 is LQKENI. CDR3 length: 13 amino acids. CDR3 loop: CASSQGANYGYTF. In nucleotides, the CDR3 is TGTGCCAGCTCACAGGGAGCTAACTATGGCTACACCTTC.

This sequence joins TRBV27 and TRBJ2-5; tentative D call: TRBD1 (6 bases). The V end was cut by 4 bases, the J end by 5 bases, with 14 bases between. The CDR3 is 14 amino acids. Per the germline V gene, CDR1 is MNHEY and CDR2 is SMNVEV (reference sequence). The CDR3 DNA reads TGTGCCAGCAGTTCCAGGGGTGGGTCGGAGACCCAGTACTTC. The encoded protein is CASSSRGGSETQYF.

The chain uses TRBV6-1 and TRBJ2-7, with 9 bases fitting TRBD1. J was trimmed by 4 bases and V by 6 bases; bases with no gene match: 13. The CDR3 is 16 amino acids. Germline CDR1 MNHNS, CDR2 SASEGT. CDR3 sequence reads: CASREWSGQGRYEQYF. CDR3 bases: TGTGCCAGCAGAGAATGGAGTGGACAGGGGCGATACGAGCAGTACTTC.

This sequence joins TRBV15 and TRBJ1-3, with D possibly TRBD1 on 6 matching bases. Germline lookup yields CDR1 LNHNV and CDR2 YYDKDF (reference sequence). CDR3 length: 18 amino acids. V gave up 5 bases and J gave up 3 bases, with 23 bases separating them. CDR3 protein: CATSRGGLGPARGNTIYF. The CDR3 nucleotides are TGTGCCACCAGCCGAGGGGGATTGGGGCCCGCCCGTGGAAACACCATATATTTT.

The V gene is TRBV5-8, the J gene TRBJ2-1, with a weak D call TRBD2 (5 bases). The CDR3 has 16 residues. The V gene's germline CDR1 is SGHTS and CDR2 YDEGEE. V lost 4 bases, J lost 0 bases, and 14 bases lay in between. This chain's CDR3 is CASSTSDSISYNEQFF. In DNA, the CDR3 is TGTGCCAGCAGCACTAGTGACTCCATCTCCTACAATGAGCAGTTCTTC.

This chain uses TRBV9 with TRBJ2-5; D may be TRBD1 (6 bases). From germline, CDR1 is SGDLS and CDR2 YYNGEE. V shed 2 bases and J shed 5 bases, with 19 bases lying between them. This CDR3 has 16 amino acids. CDR3 nucleotide sequence: TGTGCCAGCAGCGTGCATCAGGGGTCGGGTGGGGAGACCCAGTACTTC. It translates to CASSVHQGSGGETQYF.

This clone was counted a few times. The chain is built from TRBV7-9 and TRBJ1-1; D is unresolved. V lost 5 bases and J lost 4, with 14 bases in between. The V gene's germline CDR1 is SEHNR and CDR2 FQNEAQ (reference sequence). The CDR3 has 14 amino acids. The DNA for the CDR3 is TGTGCCAGCAGCCCGCGGATGGATTTCACTGAAGCTTTCTTT. It encodes CASSPRMDFTEAFF.

V and J are TRBV20-1 and TRBJ1-1; TRBD1 matches at 7 bases. Trimming cost V 7 bases and J 1 base; bases outside gene matches: 0. This CDR3 is built from 11 residues. CDR1 is DFQATT and CDR2 is SNEGSKA in the germline V gene (reference sequence). The DNA of the CDR3 is TGCAGTGGACAGGGGAACACTGAAGCTTTCTTT. It encodes CSGQGNTEAFF.

This chain joins TRBV7-3 and TRBJ2-3; TRBD2 might be the D (5 bases). Per germline, CDR1 SGHTA and CDR2 FQGTGA. The ends were cut back, 3 bases at V and 2 bases at J, with 6 bases in the middle. The CDR3 sequence is 13 residues long. As DNA, the CDR3 is TGTGCCAGCAGCTTTGGACTCACAGATACGCAGTATTTT. Its protein is CASSFGLTDTQYF.

The chain is built from TRBV5-4 and TRBJ2-2; 10 bases agree with TRBD1. After removal of 4 bases from V and 3 bases from J, the junction contained 6 bases not matched to a gene. Per the germline V gene, CDR1 is SGHNT and CDR2 is YYREEE (reference sequence). The CDR3 extends over 16 amino acids. This CDR3 is CASSQGGTGDTGELFF. CDR3 nucleotide sequence: TGTGCCAGCAGCCAGGGGGGGACAGGGGACACCGGGGAGCTGTTTTTT. Looking up the rest from reference TRBV5-4 and TRBJ2-2 gives the full variable domain: ETGVTQSPTHLIKTRGQQVTLRCSSQSGHNTVSWYQQALGQGPQFIFQYYREEENGRGNFPPRFSGLQFPNYSSELNVNALELDDSALYLCASSQGGTGDTGELFFGEGSRLTVL.

In DNA, the CDR3 is TGTGCCAGTAGTAACAGGGGGGAGGTCGAGCAGTACTTC. It specifies CASSNRGEVEQYF. V is TRBV19 and J is TRBJ2-5, with TRBD1 matching 8 bases. The DNA matches TRBJ2-7 better at its end, which makes the J call doubtful. There are 13 residues in the CDR3. Germline values: CDR1 LNHDA, CDR2 SQIVND (reference sequence).

This sequence joins TRBV5-4 and TRBJ1-6, with 10 bases that match TRBD1. CDR3 length: 16 amino acids. V gave up 3 bases and J gave up 7 bases; unmatched junction bases: 7. Germline-derived CDR1 and CDR2 are SGHNT and YYREEE (reference sequence). The CDR3 sequence: CASSWGTGEINSPLHF. The CDR3 DNA sequence: TGTGCCAGCAGCTGGGGGACAGGGGAAATAAATTCACCCCTCCACTTT.

Here the CDR3 reads CASSPRAGTGDLYEQYF. The CDR3 DNA follows: TGCGCCAGCAGCCCTCGAGCGGGGACAGGGGACCTCTACGAGCAGTACTTC. This chain uses TRBV4-1 with TRBJ2-7; 10 bases line up with TRBD1. CDR1 is MGHRA, CDR2 YSYEKL, per germline. The CDR3 covers 17 residues. The trim removed 4 bases at V and 3 bases at J, leaving 12 bases unmatched.

The chain employs TRBV5-1 and TRBJ1-2, with D possibly TRBD1 on 6 matching bases. The CDR3 extends over 14 amino acids. V was clipped by 6 bases and J by 7 bases, with 19 bases between them. Per germline, CDR1 SGHRS and CDR2 YFSETQ. This CDR3 is CASNDQGHLGGYTF. Here the CDR3 DNA reads TGCGCCAGCAACGATCAGGGGCACCTTGGTGGCTACACCTTC.

The rearrangement uses TRBV18 and TRBJ2-1; TRBD2 matches 9 bases. The CDR3 covers 16 residues. J lost 7 bases, V lost 4 bases, and 11 bases had no gene match. The germline CDR1 and CDR2 sequences are KGHSH and LQKENI. The CDR3 bases are TGTGCCAGCTCACTTAACCAGCGGGGGGCGGGGAATGAGCAGTTCTTC. Amino acid sequence: CASSLNQRGAGNEQFF.

The genes are TRBV7-9 and TRBJ1-6, with 9 bases that match TRBD1. The CDR3 covers 15 residues. Germline loops: CDR1 SEHNR, CDR2 FQNEAQ (reference sequence). J gave up 5 bases and V 6 bases, and 5 bases lay outside the gene matches. The CDR3 DNA is TGTGCCAGCAGGCGCCGGGACAGGGATAATTCACCCCTCCACTTT. As protein: CASRRRDRDNSPLHF. The full variable domain, in which reference TRBV7-9 and TRBJ1-6 provide the parts outside the CDR3, is DTGVSQNPRHKITKRGQNVTFRCDPISEHNRLYWYRQTLGQGPEFLTYFQNEAQLEKSRLLSDRFSAERPKGSFSTLEIQRTEQGDSAMYLCASRRRDRDNSPLHFGNGTRLTVT.

This clone came up once. The CDR3 DNA is TGTGCCAGCAGAGCCGGGGGGCACTTAAAAGAGACCCAGTACTTC. Its translation is CASRAGGHLKETQYF. The gene calls are TRBV6-5 and TRBJ2-5, with a possible D match to TRBD2 (7 bases). V gave up 6 bases and J gave up 3 bases, with 17 bases separating them. Germline V gives CDR1 MNHEY, CDR2 SVGAGI. This CDR3 region has 15 residues.

About this clone itself: Other DNA sequences from this sample encode an identical CDR3 as well. The chain carries TRBV6-5 and TRBJ1-2, with a weak D call TRBD1 (5 bases). CDR1 and CDR2 from the germline V gene are MNHEY and SVGAGI. Trimming removed 0 bases at V and 2 bases at J, with 7 bases between. This CDR3 is built from 14 residues. The CDR3 DNA reads TGTGCCAGCAGTTACTCGCGGGGGAACTATGGCTACACCTTC. This gives the protein CASSYSRGNYGYTF.